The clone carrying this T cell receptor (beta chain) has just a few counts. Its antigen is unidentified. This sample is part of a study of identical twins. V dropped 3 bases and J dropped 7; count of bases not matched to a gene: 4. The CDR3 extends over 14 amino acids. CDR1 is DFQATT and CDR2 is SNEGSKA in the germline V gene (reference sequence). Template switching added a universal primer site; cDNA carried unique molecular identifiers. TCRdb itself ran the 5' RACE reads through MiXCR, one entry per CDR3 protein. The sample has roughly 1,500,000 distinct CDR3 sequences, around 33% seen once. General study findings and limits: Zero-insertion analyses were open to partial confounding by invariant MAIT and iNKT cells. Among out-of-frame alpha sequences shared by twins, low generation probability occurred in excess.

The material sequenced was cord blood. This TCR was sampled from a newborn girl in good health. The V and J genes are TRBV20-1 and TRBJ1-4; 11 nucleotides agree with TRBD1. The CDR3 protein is CSASGTGGSEKLFF. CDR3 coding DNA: TGCAGTGCTAGTGGGACAGGGGGAAGTGAAAAACTGTTTTTT.